This TCR beta chain is from a study of identical twins. This clonotype was seen ten or more times. At one end, the junction sequence differs from germline, possibly due to a read error. There are 12 residues in the CDR3. Germline assignment: CDR1 SQVTM and CDR2 ANQGSEA. TCRdb processed the 5' RACE reads anew with MiXCR; each CDR3 protein has one entry. The sample has 640,000 or so distinct CDR3 sequences, roughly 6.2% seen once. The chain uses TRBV29-1 and TRBJ2-1; D is perhaps TRBD2 (5 bases). The sequenced sample was naive T cells sorted from blood. The TCR comes from a man aged 18-30 years in good health. CDR3 nucleotides: TGCAGCGTCGAAGCGGCAGTGGTCGAGCAGTTCTTC. Encoded protein: CSVEAAVVEQFF.